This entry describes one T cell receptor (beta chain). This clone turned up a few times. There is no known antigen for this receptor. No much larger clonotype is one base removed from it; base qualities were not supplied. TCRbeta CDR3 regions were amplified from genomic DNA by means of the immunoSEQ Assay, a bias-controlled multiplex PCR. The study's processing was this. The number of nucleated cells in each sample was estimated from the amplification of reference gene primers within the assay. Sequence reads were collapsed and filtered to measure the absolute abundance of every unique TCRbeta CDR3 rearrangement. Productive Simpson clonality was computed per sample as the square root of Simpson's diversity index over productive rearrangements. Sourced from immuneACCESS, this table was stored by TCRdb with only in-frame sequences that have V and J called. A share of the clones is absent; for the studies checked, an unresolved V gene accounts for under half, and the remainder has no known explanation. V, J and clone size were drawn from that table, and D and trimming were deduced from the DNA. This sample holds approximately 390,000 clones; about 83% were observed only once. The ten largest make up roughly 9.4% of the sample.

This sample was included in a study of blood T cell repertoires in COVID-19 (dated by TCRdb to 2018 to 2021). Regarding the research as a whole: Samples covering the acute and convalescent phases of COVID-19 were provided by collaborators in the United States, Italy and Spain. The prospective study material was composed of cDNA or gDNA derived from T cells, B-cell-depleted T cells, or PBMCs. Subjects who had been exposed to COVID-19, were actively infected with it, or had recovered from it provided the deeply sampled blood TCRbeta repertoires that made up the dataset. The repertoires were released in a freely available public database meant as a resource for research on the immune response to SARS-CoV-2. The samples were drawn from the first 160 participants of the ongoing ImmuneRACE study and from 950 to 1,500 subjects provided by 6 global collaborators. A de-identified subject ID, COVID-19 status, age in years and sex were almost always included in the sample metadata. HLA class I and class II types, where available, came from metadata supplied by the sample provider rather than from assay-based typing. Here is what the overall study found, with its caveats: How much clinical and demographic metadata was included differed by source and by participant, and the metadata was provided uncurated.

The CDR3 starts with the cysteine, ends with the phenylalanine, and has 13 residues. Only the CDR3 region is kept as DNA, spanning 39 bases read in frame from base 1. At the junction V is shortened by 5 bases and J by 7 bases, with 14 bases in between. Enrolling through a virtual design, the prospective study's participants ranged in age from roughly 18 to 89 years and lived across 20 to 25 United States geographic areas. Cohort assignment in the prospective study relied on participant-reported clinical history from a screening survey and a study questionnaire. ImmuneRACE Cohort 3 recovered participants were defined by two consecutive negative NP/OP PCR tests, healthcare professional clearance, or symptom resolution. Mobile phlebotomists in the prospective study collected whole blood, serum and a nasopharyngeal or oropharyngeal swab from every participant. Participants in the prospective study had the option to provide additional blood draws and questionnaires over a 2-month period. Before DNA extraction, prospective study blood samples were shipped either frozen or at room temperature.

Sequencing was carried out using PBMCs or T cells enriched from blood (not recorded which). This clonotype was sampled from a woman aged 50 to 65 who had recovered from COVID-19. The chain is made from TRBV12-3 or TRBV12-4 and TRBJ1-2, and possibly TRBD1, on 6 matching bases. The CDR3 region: CASSRSGGSGYTF. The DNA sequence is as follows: TGTGCCAGCAGTAGGTCGGGGGGCTCTGGCTACACCTTC.